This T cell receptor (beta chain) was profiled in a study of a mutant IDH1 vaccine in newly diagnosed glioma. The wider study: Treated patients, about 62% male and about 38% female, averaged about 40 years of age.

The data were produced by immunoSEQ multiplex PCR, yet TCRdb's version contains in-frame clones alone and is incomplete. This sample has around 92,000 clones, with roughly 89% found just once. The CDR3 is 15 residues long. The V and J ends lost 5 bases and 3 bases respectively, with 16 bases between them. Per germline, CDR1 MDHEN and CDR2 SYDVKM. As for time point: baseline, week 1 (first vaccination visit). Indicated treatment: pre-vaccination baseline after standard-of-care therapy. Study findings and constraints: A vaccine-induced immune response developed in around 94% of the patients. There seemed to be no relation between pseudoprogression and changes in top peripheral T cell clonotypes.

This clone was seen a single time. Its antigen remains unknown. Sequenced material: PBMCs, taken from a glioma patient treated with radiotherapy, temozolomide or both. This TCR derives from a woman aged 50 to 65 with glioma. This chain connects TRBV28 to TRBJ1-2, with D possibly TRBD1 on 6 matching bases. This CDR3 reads CASSPQGLVYYGYTF. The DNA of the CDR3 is TGTGCCAGCAGTCCACAGGGCTTAGTATACTATGGCTACACCTTC.